One sample yielded the 3 T cell receptor beta chains listed below, sequenced in a study of cytomegalovirus exposure and HLA in healthy donors. Method: immunoSEQ multiplex PCR; TCRdb's copy keeps in-frame clones and lacks some. The sample lists 100,000 to 150,000 clones; 70% to 90% were seen once. The sample was PBMCs. These TCRs come from a woman under 30 in good health and CMV-seronegative.

The rearrangement joins TRBV6-5 to TRBJ2-1, with D possibly being TRBD2 (5 bases). The CDR3 length is 16 residues. The V end lost 2 bases, the J end lost 0 bases, and 11 bases lay between the germline ends. Germline V gene data show CDR1 as MNHEY and CDR2 as SVGAGI. The CDR3 region is CASSYTGISSYNEQFF. The CDR3 region has the DNA TGTGCCAGCAGTTACACGGGGATCAGCTCCTACAATGAGCAGTTCTTC.

The V and J genes are TRBV2 and TRBJ2-1; a possible D gene is TRBD2 (7 bases). CDR3 length: 14 amino acids. Germline assignment: CDR1 SNHLY and CDR2 FYNNEI. The germline V and J ends were trimmed by 6 bases and 5 bases, with 14 bases remaining between them. The DNA for the CDR3 is TGTGCCAGCAGAACGGGGGGCCTCAACAATGAGCAGTTCTTC. Encoded protein: CASRTGGLNNEQFF.

The chain combines TRBV5-6 with TRBJ2-3, with TRBD1 matching 8 bases. J gave up 2 bases and V 3 bases, and 8 bases lay outside the gene matches. Germline-derived CDR1 and CDR2 are SGHDT and YYEEEE. The CDR3 length is 16 residues. The DNA of the CDR3 is TGTGCCAGCAGCTCAAAGACAGGGGTTATCACAGATACGCAGTATTTT. Its translation: CASSSKTGVITDTQYF.